The clone carrying this T cell receptor (beta chain) was detected a few times. The target antigen is unknown. One entry per CDR3 protein results from TCRdb running MiXCR on the 5' RACE reads. The data hold about 340,000 distinct CDR3 sequences, with roughly 19% observed a single time. This sample was taken from a study of T-cell memory formation after mild COVID-19. The wider study: TCR clusters were largely donor specific. Overall study results and limits: Memory cells collected pre-infection included some clones that later responded, suggesting cross-reactive memory joined. Clones that contracted from day 15 to 85 were balanced CD4/CD8, while later expanders leaned CD4+.

CDR3 length: 13 amino acids. The germline gives CDR1 SGHTA, CDR2 FQGNSA. V lost 2 bases and J 5 bases, leaving 10 bases between the germline ends. Sequenced sample: PBMCs or a T cell subset sorted from them (not recorded which). This rearrangement joins TRBV7-2 to TRBJ2-7; D is perhaps TRBD2 (5 bases). This sequence was found in a man between 18 and 29 years old who had mild COVID-19 (a few samples of this study predate the infection). Cell type and time point are not known. CDR3 nucleotides: TGTGCCAGCAGCTTACCTGGACTCGACGAGCAGTACTTC. Translated: CASSLPGLDEQYF.